Listed here are 22 T cell receptor beta chains from one sample, sequenced in a study of T cells in Graves' hyperthyroidism and ophthalmopathy. Researchers amplified the TCR beta CDR3 regions from RNA transcripts. Using the HTBI primer set, a first-round RT-PCR was run on the TCR CDR3. TCRdb independently ran MiXCR on the multiplex PCR reads; one entry per CDR3 protein. This repertoire shows around 210,000 distinct CDR3 sequences, less than 20% found once; its top ten account for about 50%. Sample: blood. The receptors were gathered from a woman aged 45-60 years with Graves' hyperthyroidism.

The chain uses TRBV5-1 and TRBJ2-2, with TRBD1 matching over 10 bases. CDR3 size: 15 residues. Trimming took 1 base from V and 6 from J; bases not matched to a gene: 3. Germline-derived CDR1 and CDR2 are SGHRS and YFSETQ. The CDR3 region has the DNA TGCGCCAGCAGCTTGTGGGACAGGGGCCCCGGGGAGCTGTTTTTT. Protein: CASSLWDRGPGELFF.

This clonotype was counted between two and nine times. The V gene is TRBV16, the J gene TRBJ1-2, with D possibly being TRBD1 (6 bases). Trimming cost V 0 bases and J 4 bases, with 12 bases left between them. The V gene's germline CDR1 is KGHSY and CDR2 FQNENV. This CDR3 comprises 15 residues. CDR3 DNA: TGTGCCAGCAGCCAATCGTCTGTACAGGGCTATGGCTACACCTTC. Amino acids: CASSQSSVQGYGYTF.

This clonotype was picked up many times. The V call is TRBV7-2, the J call TRBJ2-6; 8 bases line up with TRBD1. Germline V CDR1 and CDR2: SGHTA, FQGNSA. The CDR3 is 18 residues long. The V and J ends lost 5 bases and 0 bases, in that order; junction bases with no gene match: 9. In DNA, the CDR3 is TGTGCCAGCAGCATTGGACAGGGCCTTGGCTCTGGGGCCAACGTCCTGACTTTC. Protein sequence: CASSIGQGLGSGANVLTF.

In this sample, this clonotype turned up a few times. The V and J genes are TRBV5-1 and TRBJ2-5; weak D call: TRBD1 (6 bases). The V end lost 4 bases, the J end lost 3 bases, and 13 bases lay between the germline ends. CDR1 is SGHRS, CDR2 YFSETQ, per germline. CDR3 size: 14 residues. The DNA for the CDR3 is TGCGCCAGCAGCATTGGAACAGGGAAAGAGACCCAGTACTTC. This translates into CASSIGTGKETQYF.

V gene TRBV29-1 combines with J gene TRBJ2-7; D is ambiguous. From germline, CDR1 is SQVTM and CDR2 ANQGSEA. The ends were cut back, 2 bases at V and 2 bases at J, with 4 bases in the middle. The CDR3 has 11 amino acids. The CDR3 region has the DNA TGCAGCGTTGAAATTACCTACGAGCAGTACTTC. Amino acids: CSVEITYEQYF.

Details on this clonotype: A read error is possible here, since a much larger clone lies one base away. The chain joins TRBV2 to TRBJ2-5, with D possibly called TRBD1 or TRBD2 (5 bases each). The J call may be faulty, since TRBJ2-1 better matches the DNA end. This CDR3 is built from 13 residues. From germline, CDR1 is SNHLY and CDR2 FYNNEI. The CDR3, as DNA: TGTGCCAGCAGCGCCAGGGACCCGGGGACCCAGTTCTTC. It specifies CASSARDPGTQFF.

This clonotype came up once. The chain links TRBV19 to TRBJ2-1; 9 bases are a match to TRBD2. V lost 5 bases, J lost 3 bases, and 8 bases stayed unmatched. Looked up from germline, CDR1 is LNHDA and CDR2 is SQIVND (reference sequence). The CDR3 runs to 16 residues. DNA for the CDR3: TGTGCCAGTAGTGGTAGGGCGGGAGGGGACTACAATGAGCAGTTCTTC. This translates into CASSGRAGGDYNEQFF.

The chain recombines TRBV19 with TRBJ1-5; possible D gene TRBD1, 5 bases. Germline CDR1 LNHDA, CDR2 SQIVND (reference sequence). V was shortened by 6 bases and J by 3 bases, with 9 bases between the two germline ends. The CDR3 extends over 13 amino acids. This CDR3 reads CASRGLHNQPQHF. The CDR3 bases are TGTGCCAGTAGGGGACTTCACAATCAGCCCCAGCATTTT. Full variable domain (outside the CDR3, taken from reference TRBV19 and TRBJ1-5): DGGITQSPKYLFRKEGQNVTLSCEQNLNHDAMYWYRQDPGQGLRLIYYSQIVNDFQKGDIAEGYSVSREKKESFPLTVTSAQKNPTAFYLCASRGLHNQPQHFGDGTRLSIL.

This clonotype appeared a few times. The chain couples TRBV5-6 to TRBJ2-2, with D uncertain. V lost 4 bases and J lost 5, with 15 bases in between. CDR3 length equals 15 residues. The V gene's germline CDR1 is SGHDT and CDR2 YYEEEE. CDR3 amino acids: CASSTRGWGTGELFF. CDR3 nucleotides: TGTGCCAGCAGCACGAGAGGTTGGGGTACCGGGGAGCTGTTTTTT.

A note on this clonotype: This may arise from a read error, as a much more abundant clone is one base away. The chain carries TRBV2 and TRBJ1-2; possible D gene TRBD1, 6 bases. CDR3 length: 13 amino acids. V dropped 6 bases and J dropped 4 bases, with 12 bases sitting between them. Germline V lookup: CDR1 SNHLY, CDR2 FYNNEI. CDR3 in DNA: TGTGCCAGCAGCGCGACAGGCTCCTATGGCTACACCTTC. Its protein product is CASSATGSYGYTF.

On this clonotype: Since a much larger clone is just one base distant, this may be a read error. This chain links TRBV6-1 with TRBJ1-2, with D possibly being TRBD1 (6 bases). The CDR3 covers 14 residues. V shed 5 bases and J shed 8 bases, with 18 bases lying between them. The germline V gene has CDR1 MNHNS and CDR2 SASEGT. The CDR3 DNA reads TGTGCCAGCAGTCTCATGGGGGTCCAGGGGGGCTACACCTTC. This sequence encodes CASSLMGVQGGYTF.

The V gene is TRBV19, the J gene TRBJ2-2, with D unresolved. Germline CDR1 reads LNHDA; CDR2 reads SQIVND (reference sequence). V was clipped by 5 bases and J by 1 base, with 8 bases between them. CDR3 length: 14 residues. CDR3 in DNA: TGTGCCAGTAGTCAAATAAAGAACACCGGGGAGCTGTTTTTT. As protein: CASSQIKNTGELFF.

CDR3 protein: CASSLKQGSQETQYF. As DNA, the CDR3 is TGTGCCAGCAGCCTAAAACAGGGGAGCCAAGAGACCCAGTACTTC. The chain uses TRBV7-9 and TRBJ2-5, with 7 bases fitting TRBD1. Trimming cost V 5 bases and J 1 base; bases outside gene matches: 7. The CDR3 length is 15 residues. Germline V gene data show CDR1 as SEHNR and CDR2 as FQNEAQ (reference sequence). Full variable domain (outside the CDR3, taken from reference TRBV7-9 and TRBJ2-5): DTGVSQNPRHKITKRGQNVTFRCDPISEHNRLYWYRQTLGQGPEFLTYFQNEAQLEKSRLLSDRFSAERPKGSFSTLEIQRTEQGDSAMYLCASSLKQGSQETQYFGPGTRLLVL.

This clonotype was seen only once. The chain uses TRBV12-3 or TRBV12-4 and TRBJ2-5, with D possibly matching TRBD2 (6 bases). CDR3 size: 17 residues. The ends were cut back, 2 bases at V and 1 base at J, with 17 bases in the middle. This chain's CDR3 is CASSLSASGDLQETQYF. DNA for the CDR3: TGTGCCAGCAGTTTATCTGCGTCGGGGGATCTCCAAGAGACCCAGTACTTC.

To note about this clonotype: A much larger clone lies a single base off, so this may be a read error. The chain combines TRBV20-1 with TRBJ2-1; 8 positions agree with TRBD2. Germline CDR1 and CDR2: DFQATT and SNEGSKA (reference sequence). V dropped 6 bases and J dropped 13; count of bases not matched to a gene: 26. The CDR3 spans 17 residues. The CDR3 loop reads CSAVMTGTRQSGETQFF. The CDR3 nucleotides read TGCAGTGCCGTGATGACGGGGACTAGGCAATCAGGGGAGACCCAGTTCTTC.

This clonotype showed up just a few times. This rearrangement joins TRBV12-3 or TRBV12-4 to TRBJ1-3; maybe TRBD1 (5 bases). CDR3 length equals 16 residues. Trimming pared 3 bases from V and 2 bases from J, leaving 14 bases between. The DNA for the CDR3 is TGTGCCAGCAGTTTTGGAGGGTCAGGGCCTGGAAACACCATATATTTT. This codes for CASSFGGSGPGNTIYF.

The chain employs TRBV9 and TRBJ1-1; 9 nucleotides align to TRBD1. This CDR3 is 16 amino acids long. J gave up 1 base and V 3 bases, and 7 bases lay outside the gene matches. Germline CDR1 reads SGDLS; CDR2 reads YYNGEE. The CDR3: CASSETTTGGNTEAFF. The CDR3 DNA is TGTGCCAGCAGCGAAACGACGACAGGGGGGAACACTGAAGCTTTCTTT. Complete variable domain (other parts from reference TRBV9 and TRBJ1-1): DSGVTQTPKHLITATGQRVTLRCSPRSGDLSVYWYQQSLDQGLQFLIQYYNGEERAKGNILERFSAQQFPDLHSELNLSSLELGDSALYFCASSETTTGGNTEAFFGQGTRLTVV.

CDR3 region: CASSHLFADSGELFF. DNA for the CDR3: TGTGCCAGCAGCCACCTATTTGCAGACTCCGGGGAGCTGTTTTTT. The V and J genes are TRBV4-2 and TRBJ2-2; D remains unclear. V was trimmed by 3 bases and J by 6 bases, leaving 14 bases between them. CDR3 length: 15 residues. The germline gives CDR1 LGHNA, CDR2 YNFKEQ.

This clonotype was seen a handful of times. The chain joins TRBV7-8 to TRBJ1-2; 9 bases are a match to TRBD1. J was trimmed by 2 bases and V by 7 bases; bases with no gene match: 11. CDR1 SGHVS and CDR2 FQNEAQ come from the germline V gene. CDR3 size: 16 residues. CDR3 in DNA: TGTGCCAGCATGCCCGGGACAGGGTTTTTAAACTATGGCTACACCTTC. It is translated as CASMPGTGFLNYGYTF.

As regards this clonotype: Being one base from a much bigger clone, this may be a read error. The V gene is TRBV28, the J gene TRBJ2-1; 11 nucleotides align to TRBD2. The CDR3 runs 14 residues. V was pared by 5 bases and J by 4 bases, with 1 base of the junction left unmatched. The germline V gene encodes CDR1 MDHEN and CDR2 SYDVKM. This CDR3 reads CASSTSGRYNEQFF. CDR3 coding DNA: TGTGCCAGCAGTACTAGCGGGAGATACAATGAGCAGTTCTTC.

This clonotype was observed many times. The chain is built from TRBV20-1 and TRBJ2-3; D is perhaps TRBD2 (6 bases). Germline assignment: CDR1 DFQATT and CDR2 SNEGSKA (reference sequence). The CDR3 sequence is 16 residues long. The V end lost 4 bases, the J end lost 2 bases, and 19 bases lay between the germline ends. CDR3: CSAIDWGVGNTDTQYF. The CDR3 region has the DNA TGCAGTGCTATCGATTGGGGGGTGGGAAACACAGATACGCAGTATTTT.

This clonotype was counted many times. This sequence joins TRBV5-1 and TRBJ2-3; 9 bases line up with TRBD2. With V trimmed by 4 bases and J by 0 bases, 9 bases remained unmatched. Germline V gene data show CDR1 as SGHRS and CDR2 as YFSETQ. CDR3 length equals 17 residues. The CDR3 coding sequence is TGCGCCAGCAGCGACACTAGCGGGCGTTCTAGCACAGATACGCAGTATTTT. This translates into CASSDTSGRSSTDTQYF.